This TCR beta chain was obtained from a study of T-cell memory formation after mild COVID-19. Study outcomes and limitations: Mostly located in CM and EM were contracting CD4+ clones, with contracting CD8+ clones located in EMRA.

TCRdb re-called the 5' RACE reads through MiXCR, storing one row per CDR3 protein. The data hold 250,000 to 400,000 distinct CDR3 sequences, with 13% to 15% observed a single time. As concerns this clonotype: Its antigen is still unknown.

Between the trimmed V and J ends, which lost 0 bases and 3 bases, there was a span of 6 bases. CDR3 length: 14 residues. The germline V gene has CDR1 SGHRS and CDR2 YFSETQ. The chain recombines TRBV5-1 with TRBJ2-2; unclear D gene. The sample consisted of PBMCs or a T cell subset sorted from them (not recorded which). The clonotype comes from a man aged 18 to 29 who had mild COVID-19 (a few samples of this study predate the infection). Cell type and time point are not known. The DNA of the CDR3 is TGCGCCAGCAGCTTGGGGATGGACACCGGGGAGCTGTTTTTT. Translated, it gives CASSLGMDTGELFF.